Shown below are 9 T cell receptor beta chains from a single sample sequenced in a study of blood T cell repertoires in COVID-19. Clones were sequenced by immunoSEQ multiplex PCR, and TCRdb holds only the in-frame ones, with some missing. This table holds 150,000 or so clones, around 87% found once. Sequencing used peripheral blood. The receptors derive from a woman aged 70-85 years with COVID-19, enrolled during active disease.

The genes are TRBV27 and TRBJ2-7; a weak D match, TRBD1 (5 bases). The CDR3 has 16 amino acids. Germline CDR1 MNHEY, CDR2 SMNVEV (reference sequence). Trimming stripped 5 bases from V and 3 bases from J, with 20 bases between. CDR3 DNA sequence: TGTGCCAGCAGTCCCACAGGTGTAGTACGGATCTACGAGCAGTACTTC. Amino acid sequence: CASSPTGVVRIYEQYF.

This sequence joins TRBV3-1 (or the pseudogene TRBV3-2) and TRBJ1-2; perhaps TRBD1 as D (6 bases). CDR1 is LGHDT and CDR2 is YNNKEL in the germline V gene (reference sequence). The CDR3 totals 14 residues. V was pared by 0 bases and J by 8 bases, with 13 bases between. The CDR3 region has the DNA TGTGCCAGCAGCCAAGACAGGGGTACAGGGGGCTACACCTTC. It encodes CASSQDRGTGGYTF.

The chain links TRBV28 to TRBJ1-3; D gene ambiguous. Looked up from germline, CDR1 is MDHEN and CDR2 is SYDVKM. This CDR3 contains 13 residues. With 8 bases removed from V and 0 bases from J, the gap between germline ends came to 8 bases. The CDR3 sequence is CASGRGSGNTIYF. CDR3 sequence (DNA): TGTGCCAGCGGGCGGGGCTCTGGAAACACCATATATTTT.

This clone turned up a few times. This chain links TRBV24-1 with TRBJ1-5; 9 bases are shared with TRBD1. The trim removed 10 bases at V and 1 base at J, leaving 16 bases unmatched. The germline V gene has CDR1 KGHDR and CDR2 SFDVKD. This CDR3 has 18 residues. CDR3 amino acids: CATTPGQGRVWSNQPQHF. In DNA, the CDR3 is TGTGCCACTACCCCGGGACAGGGTCGAGTTTGGAGCAATCAGCCCCAGCATTTT.

This chain uses TRBV5-4 with TRBJ1-1; D gene unclear. This CDR3 is built from 14 residues. In germline, CDR1 is SGHNT, CDR2 YYREEE (reference sequence). Trimming stripped 0 bases from V and 4 bases from J, with 10 bases between. The CDR3 loop reads CASSLASSVTEAFF. The CDR3 DNA follows: TGTGCCAGCAGCTTGGCCTCTTCGGTCACTGAAGCTTTCTTT.

The chain employs TRBV3-1 (or the pseudogene TRBV3-2) and TRBJ1-2; the D is unclear. V lost 0 bases and J lost 7, with 15 bases in between. The length of the CDR3 is 15 residues. Looked up from germline, CDR1 is LGHDT and CDR2 is YNNKEL (reference sequence). In nucleotides, the CDR3 is TGTGCCAGCAGCCAAGAGTGGCAGGCCGGTGGTGGCTACACCTTC. Its translation: CASSQEWQAGGGYTF.

The gene calls are TRBV3-1 (or the pseudogene TRBV3-2) and TRBJ2-4; TRBD1 matches 10 bases. The CDR3 extends over 20 amino acids. The V segment lost 1 base and the J segment 0 bases; nucleotides outside the gene matches: 12. In germline, CDR1 is LGHDT, CDR2 YNNKEL (reference sequence). In DNA form, the CDR3 reads TGTGCCAGCAGCCAAGGAGGACCTGAGACAGGGGGCAGAGCCAAAAACATTCAGTACTTC. This translates into CASSQGGPETGGRAKNIQYF.

The chain joins TRBV5-6 to TRBJ2-3; 7 bases agree with TRBD2. Germline CDR1 SGHDT, CDR2 YYEEEE. CDR3 size: 16 residues. V trimming: 4 bases; J trimming: 1 base; junction bases outside the gene matches: 9. The CDR3 loop reads CASSPPLAGGTDTQYF. CDR3 DNA: TGTGCCAGCAGCCCCCCCCTGGCGGGGGGCACAGATACGCAGTATTTT. Full variable domain (remainder filled in from reference TRBV5-6 and TRBJ2-3): DAGVTQSPTHLIKTRGQQVTLRCSPKSGHDTVSWYQQALGQGPQFIFQYYEEEERQRGNFPDRFSGHQFPNYSSELNVNALLLGDSALYLCASSPPLAGGTDTQYFGPGTRLTVL.

The rearrangement joins TRBV28 to TRBJ2-7, with 9 nucleotides matching TRBD2. J lost 3 bases, V lost 11 bases, and 8 bases had no gene match. Per germline, CDR1 MDHEN and CDR2 SYDVKM. There are 13 residues in the CDR3. The DNA of the CDR3 is TGTGCCGGCGCGGGGGGGCGAGACTACGAGCAGTACTTC. It codes for CAGAGGRDYEQYF.